This T cell receptor beta chain was recorded in a study of Ad26.COV2.S vaccination and SARS-CoV-2 variants. Study overall: In the study, Ad26.COV2.S was injected intramuscularly once, or twice 56 days apart. The study, taken as a whole, reports: Vaccine recipients posted higher spike-specific TCR breadth than their placebo counterparts. Vaccine and placebo recipients had comparable breadth of non-spike TCRs.

CDR3 length equals 17 residues. The germline gives CDR1 ENHRY, CDR2 SYGVKD. Trimming removed 0 bases from V and 4 bases from J; junction bases left unmatched: 12. Treatment here: around 19 received Ad26.COV2.S at low or high dose, single or two shots; 5 received placebo; per-sample allocation not given. Day 63 following the first vaccine or placebo injection was when the samples were taken. A remark on this clone: Its antigen remains unidentified.

Generated by immunoSEQ multiplex PCR, the TCRdb table keeps only in-frame clones and is missing some. The table lists about 350,000 clones, roughly 90% of them singletons. The sample in question was peripheral blood, obtained in a trial of Ad26.COV2.S vaccine versus placebo. This chain uses TRBV10-3 with TRBJ2-7; TRBD2 aligns across 7 bases. This sequence originates from a person aged 18-60 years who received the Ad26.COV2.S COVID-19 vaccine or a placebo. This chain's CDR3 is CAISESRFGYGRYEQYF. CDR3 DNA sequence: TGTGCCATCAGTGAGTCGAGATTTGGGTACGGGAGGTACGAGCAGTACTTC.